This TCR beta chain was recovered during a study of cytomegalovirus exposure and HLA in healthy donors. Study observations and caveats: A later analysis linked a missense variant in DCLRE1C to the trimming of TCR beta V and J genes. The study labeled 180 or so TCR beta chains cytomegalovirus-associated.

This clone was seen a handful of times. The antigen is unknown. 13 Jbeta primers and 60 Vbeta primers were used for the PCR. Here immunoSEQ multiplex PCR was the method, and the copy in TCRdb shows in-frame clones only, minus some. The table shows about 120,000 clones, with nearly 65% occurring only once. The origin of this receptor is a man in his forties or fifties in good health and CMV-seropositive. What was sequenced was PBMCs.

CDR3 sequence: CASSLVPVVSYEQYF. CDR3 sequence (DNA): TGTGCCAGCAGCTTGGTGCCAGTCGTCTCCTACGAGCAGTACTTC. This sequence joins TRBV5-6 and TRBJ2-7; unclear D gene. The CDR3 contains 15 residues. V lost 0 bases, J lost 0 bases, and 10 bases lay in between. CDR1 SGHDT and CDR2 YYEEEE come from the germline V gene.